Ten or more counts support the clone carrying this T cell receptor (beta chain). The source of the sample is a study of T cells in Graves' hyperthyroidism and ophthalmopathy. Germline CDR1 and CDR2: LGHNA and YNFKEQ. V was cut by 0 bases and J by 8 bases, with 13 bases left in between. The CDR3 runs 14 residues. In the ophthalmopathy cohort, Clinical Activity Score was at least 3, NOSPECS grade at least 4, and duration under 3 months. RNA transcripts served as the template for amplifying TCR beta CDR3 regions. The TCR CDR3 first-round RT-PCR relied on the HTBI primer set. MiXCR, run by TCRdb on the multiplex PCR reads, gives a single entry per CDR3 protein. The sample comprises fewer than 250,000 distinct CDR3 sequences, around 25% of which are singletons, and around 40% rests with the top ten.

The clonotype originates from a woman aged 40-49 years with Graves' ophthalmopathy. The sample comprised blood. This chain connects TRBV4-2 to TRBJ1-1; D gene ambiguous. The CDR3 is CASSQDEGGREAFF. In DNA, the CDR3 is TGTGCCAGCAGCCAAGATGAGGGAGGACGGGAAGCTTTCTTT.